Below are 5 T cell receptor beta chains sequenced from a single sample in a study of T cell clonality in common variable immunodeficiency. Findings and caveats of the study: Reportedly, TCR beta sequences from common variable immunodeficiency showed fewer deletions and N-nucleotide insertions.

Sequencing was performed with immunoSEQ multiplex PCR; in TCRdb, only in-frame clones are kept and a portion is missing. Altogether about 35,000 clones were found in the sample, and no singletons occur. No antigen has been identified for these receptors. Sequencing was carried out using peripheral blood mononuclear cells. The receptor source for this set is a human donor with common variable immunodeficiency.

This clone showed up many times. The CDR3 end is not reached by the read, which stops 3 residues before it; the germline J gene fills it in. J is TRBJ2-1 and V is TRBV6-2 or TRBV6-3; possibly TRBD2 for D (6 bases). The CDR3 is 15 residues long. CDR1 MNHEY and CDR2 SVGEGT come from the germline V gene. V lost 5 bases and J 6 bases, leaving 17 bases between the germline ends. The CDR3 region is CASSPPGLYFNEQFF. The part of the CDR3 DNA that was read is TGTGCCAGCAGTCCTCCGGGACTCTATTTCAATGAG.

At least ten counts were recorded for this clone. With the read ending 3 residues before the CDR3 end, the germline J gene is used to fill in that end. This rearrangement joins TRBV6-2 or TRBV6-3 to TRBJ1-2, with 8 nucleotides matching TRBD1. The CDR3 contains 12 residues. CDR1 and CDR2 from the germline V gene are MNHEY and SVGEGT. The CDR3 bases that were read are TGTGCCAGCAGCCAGGGGGCGGGCGGC. Protein product: CASSQGAGG. The full CDR3 protein reads CASSQGAGGYTF.

Comments on this clone: From the germline J gene comes the end of the CDR3, since the read stops 3 residues before it. V is TRBV20-1 and J is TRBJ2-1; unclear D gene. Per germline, CDR1 DFQATT and CDR2 SNEGSKA (reference sequence). There are 16 residues in the CDR3. V lost 0 bases to trimming and J lost 4 bases, with 16 bases between them. Partial CDR3 DNA: TGCAGTGCTAGAGATAGCTCTCGCCCTAATTACAATGAG. This sequence encodes CSARDSSRPNYNE. The whole CDR3 is CSARDSSRPNYNEQFF.

This clone was counted many times. The read ends 3 residues before the CDR3 terminus; that terminus is restored from the germline J gene. The genes are TRBV29-1 and TRBJ2-1; 10 bases map to TRBD2. V shed 2 bases, J shed 5 bases, and the junction held 6 bases outside the gene matches. CDR3 size: 15 residues. Germline loops: CDR1 SQVTM, CDR2 ANQGSEA. The DNA read from the CDR3 is TGCAGCGTTGAATATCGCCTAGCGGGAGACAATGAG. It specifies CSVEYRLAGDNE. The entire CDR3 reads CSVEYRLAGDNEQFF.

Concerning this clone: The read halts 3 residues ahead of the CDR3 end, with the missing end drawn from the germline J gene. The rearrangement uses TRBV6-1 and TRBJ1-1; D is unclear. The CDR3 consists of 14 residues. Germline values: CDR1 MNHNS, CDR2 SASEGT. Deletions cut 3 bases from V and 0 bases from J, with 8 bases between. The CDR3 bases that were read are TGTGCCAGCAGTGATTTTGGGCTGAACACTGAA. Residues: CASSDFGLNTE. The whole CDR3 protein is CASSDFGLNTEAFF.